One and the same sample provided the 9 T cell receptor beta chains below, sequenced in a study of blood T cell repertoires in COVID-19. TCRdb's copy holds only in-frame clones and misses some; the assay was immunoSEQ multiplex PCR. The sample has some 300,000 clones; about 82% are singletons. The sample comprised peripheral blood. These TCRs come from a woman aged 45-65 years with active or convalescent COVID-19.

This rearrangement joins TRBV19 to TRBJ1-1; 8 bases are shared with TRBD1. Germline assignment: CDR1 LNHDA and CDR2 SQIVND (reference sequence). The CDR3 runs 15 residues. Germline trimming cut 4 bases from V and 1 base from J; bases unmatched to any gene: 5. CDR3 amino acids: CASSKDRAENTEAFF. In DNA form, the CDR3 reads TGTGCCAGTAGTAAGGACAGGGCCGAGAACACTGAAGCTTTCTTT.

In this sample, this clone turned up once. The rearrangement links TRBV28 to TRBJ1-4; a possible D gene is TRBD1 (6 bases). This CDR3 comprises 14 residues. With 8 bases removed from V and 3 bases from J, the gap between germline ends came to 13 bases. Germline V CDR1 and CDR2: MDHEN, SYDVKM. The CDR3 region has the DNA TGTGCCAGCCACTTGGGGGCCCCTAATGAAAAACTGTTTTTT. It translates to CASHLGAPNEKLFF. Using reference TRBV28 and TRBJ1-4 for the parts outside the CDR3, the full variable domain is DVKVTQSSRYLVKRTGEKVFLECVQDMDHENMFWYRQDPGLGLRLIYFSYDVKMKEKGDIPEGYSVSREKKERFSLILESASTNQTSMYLCASHLGAPNEKLFFGSGTQLSVL.

This clone has ten or more counts. The genes are TRBV5-1 and TRBJ2-1, with 9 bases identical to TRBD2. V was pared by 2 bases and J by 5 bases, with 5 bases of the junction left unmatched. Germline V gene lookup returns CDR1 SGHRS and CDR2 YFSETQ. The CDR3 runs to 15 residues. The CDR3 sequence: CASSFLAGPNNEQFF. In DNA, the CDR3 is TGCGCCAGCAGCTTCCTAGCGGGACCGAACAATGAGCAGTTCTTC.

In its sample, this clone was seen a few times. J is TRBJ1-1 and V is TRBV11-2; the match to TRBD1 covers 8 bases. This CDR3 is 12 amino acids long. In germline, CDR1 is SGHAT, CDR2 FQNNGV. Trimming at V came to 7 bases and at J to 8 bases, leaving 6 bases not matched to a gene. In nucleotides, the CDR3 is TGTGCCAGCATCCTTAGGACAGGGGAAGCTTTCTTT. This encodes CASILRTGEAFF.

This chain uses TRBV5-1 with TRBJ1-2; TRBD1 agrees at 7 bases. Germline trimming cut 0 bases from V and 5 bases from J; bases unmatched to any gene: 7. The CDR3 runs to 15 residues. From germline, CDR1 is SGHRS and CDR2 YFSETQ. CDR3 coding DNA: TGCGCCAGCAGCTTGGAAGAGGGGGCGAGGTATGGCTACACCTTC. Translation gives CASSLEEGARYGYTF.

In this sample, this clone turned up a few times. V is TRBV30 and J is TRBJ2-5; no clear D gene. CDR1 and CDR2 (germline): GTSNPN, SVGIG (reference sequence). The CDR3 has 13 residues. The V gene lost 1 base and the J gene lost 9 bases, with 15 bases spanning the gap. The CDR3 DNA follows: TGTGCCTGGAGTGCCGCGGAGTTTAGTTCCCAGTACTTC. It codes for CAWSAAEFSSQYF.

This chain joins TRBV12-3 or TRBV12-4 and TRBJ2-1, with D tentatively TRBD2 (5 bases). The CDR3 spans 11 residues. The V and J ends lost 1 base and 12 bases respectively, with 7 bases between them. The CDR3 sequence: CASSLGSGQFF. The CDR3 coding sequence is TGTGCCAGCAGTTTAGGGAGCGGGCAGTTCTTC.

The genes are TRBV5-4 and TRBJ1-5; D unresolved. Germline CDR1 and CDR2: SGHNT and YYREEE (reference sequence). V lost 5 bases to trimming and J lost 5 bases, with 11 bases between them. This CDR3 is built from 13 residues. The DNA for the CDR3 is TGTGCCAGCAGTCCGGGAATCGATCAGCCCCAGCATTTT. This encodes CASSPGIDQPQHF.

This clone came up once. This chain connects TRBV9 to TRBJ2-3; a weak D match, TRBD2 (5 bases). The CDR3 loop spans 14 amino acids. The V end was cut by 1 base, the J end by 3 bases, with 9 bases between. Germline-derived CDR1 and CDR2 are SGDLS and YYNGEE. CDR3: CASSVPDLTDTQYF. The DNA of the CDR3 is TGTGCCAGCAGCGTACCGGACTTAACAGATACGCAGTATTTT. Using reference TRBV9 and TRBJ2-3 for the parts outside the CDR3, the full variable domain is DSGVTQTPKHLITATGQRVTLRCSPRSGDLSVYWYQQSLDQGLQFLIQYYNGEERAKGNILERFSAQQFPDLHSELNLSSLELGDSALYFCASSVPDLTDTQYFGPGTRLTVL.